This section outlines one T cell receptor (beta chain) sequence together with its context. The antigen is not known. Repertoires were generated with immunoSEQ multiplex PCR, while TCRdb's copy carries only in-frame clones and drops some. The sample holds 60,000 to 75,000 clones, 84% seen once. The data stem from a study of OX40 agonist ivuxolimab in advanced cancers. Whole-study context: Patients' therapy was ivuxolimab, an antibody that acts as an agonist of OX40 (CD134). Study-level results: Clonal expansion from baseline to week 6 occurred in both CD4+ and CD8+ T cells. Clonal expansion in partial responders at 0.1-3.0 mg/kg ranked among the lowest.

The J segment lost 1 base and the V segment lost 6 bases, leaving 6 bases of the junction unmatched. This CDR3 is built from 15 residues. Looked up from germline, CDR1 is MNHEY and CDR2 is SMNVEV (reference sequence). Patients who had autoimmune disease history or got systemic immunosuppression were left out. This receptor was taken from an adult with an advanced solid tumor such as melanoma, head and neck, liver or kidney cancer. Source: CD4+ or CD8+ T cells sorted from blood, taken in a trial of the OX40 agonist ivuxolimab. The rearrangement uses TRBV27 and TRBJ1-5, with 7 nucleotides matching TRBD1. CDR3 DNA sequence: TGTGCCAGCAGACCAGGGGGGACAAGCAATCAGCCCCAGCATTTT. This gives the protein CASRPGGTSNQPQHF.